This TCR beta chain derives from a study of T cell repertoires in cytomegalovirus infection. Each CDR3 protein is one row after TCRdb ran MiXCR on the reads. This sample carries about 83,000 distinct CDR3 sequences, roughly 29% of them seen once, and the ten largest clones take over 60%. With respect to this clonotype: Its antigen is still unknown.

CDR1 is MNHEY, CDR2 SMNVEV, per germline (reference sequence). Deletions cut 2 bases from V and 7 bases from J, with 9 bases between. The CDR3 spans 13 residues. The source is a human donor in good health (CMV status not recorded). Some clones in this sample may be carry-over from other donors' samples. The V call is TRBV27, the J call TRBJ2-1; no reliable D call. Here the sequenced sample was CD8+ T cells from cultured PBMCs, taken from culture after CMV antigen stimulation. The CDR3 loop reads CASSLSQWNEQFF. The CDR3 bases are TGTGCCAGCAGTTTAAGTCAGTGGAATGAGCAGTTCTTC.